These T cell receptor beta chains were read from a single sample in a study of control samples from healthy donors and cancer patients. Repertoires were generated with immunoSEQ multiplex PCR, while TCRdb's copy carries only in-frame clones and drops some. The top ten clones hold about 2.5% of a sample with about 120,000 clones, approximately 90% of them seen once. Sequencing was done on a sample of blood. The receptors come from an older woman in good health. Both conserved end residues are part of each CDR3.

V gene: TRBV2; CDR3 length: 15; CDR3 protein: CASSESGQGFETQYF
V gene: TRBV7-2; CDR3 length: 16; CDR3 protein: CASSLVAGRNTGELFF
V gene: TRBV6-2/TRBV6-3; CDR3 length: 12; CDR3 protein: CASSYARTEQYF
V gene: TRBV27; CDR3 length: 12; CDR3 protein: CASSLAGVEQFF
V gene: TRBV5-4; CDR3 length: 11; CDR3 protein: CASRREGGYTF
V gene: TRBV19; CDR3 length: 16; CDR3 protein: CASSIRPRDGYNEQFF
V gene: TRBV6-1; CDR3 length: 13; CDR3 protein: CASSDLMNSPLHF
V gene: TRBV2; CDR3 length: 16; CDR3 protein: CASRKEGGASNYGYTF
V gene: TRBV19; CDR3 length: 15; CDR3 protein: CASSTLPGKNQPQHF
V gene: TRBV7-2; CDR3 length: 16; CDR3 protein: CASSGDYTLAKNIQYF
V gene: TRBV11-2; CDR3 length: 16; CDR3 protein: CASSYVTGGSGNTIYF
V gene: TRBV19; CDR3 length: 13; CDR3 protein: CASSWDGEQPQHF
V gene: TRBV21-1; CDR3 length: 20; CDR3 protein: CASSKRLEEEGGETKNIQYF
V gene: TRBV11-2; CDR3 length: 14; CDR3 protein: CASSSDRVGYEQYF
V gene: TRBV11-3; CDR3 length: 13; CDR3 protein: CASAMGGTGELFF
V gene: TRBV2; CDR3 length: 16; CDR3 protein: CATRGLGGGRQETQYF
V gene: TRBV7-9; CDR3 length: 15; CDR3 protein: CASSLVGQRISPLHF
V gene: TRBV18; CDR3 length: 12; CDR3 protein: CASSTGWETQYF
V gene: TRBV19; CDR3 length: 14; CDR3 protein: CASSIGRGAYGYTF
V gene: TRBV11-2; CDR3 length: 13; CDR3 protein: CASSQGGRNEQFF
V gene: TRBV6-4; CDR3 length: 13; CDR3 protein: CASSGGVTDTQYF
V gene: TRBV27; CDR3 length: 16; CDR3 protein: CASSLSLAGANNEQFF
V gene: TRBV24-1; CDR3 length: 15; CDR3 protein: CATSARDRGDSPLHF
V gene: TRBV3-1/TRBV3-2; CDR3 length: 13; CDR3 protein: CASSQVGANVLTF
V gene: TRBV18; CDR3 length: 16; CDR3 protein: CASSRRDRGTSYEQYF
V gene: TRBV9; CDR3 length: 15; CDR3 protein: CASSPLGQERNTIYF
V gene: TRBV18; CDR3 length: 14; CDR3 protein: CASSPATASYEQYF
V gene: TRBV2; CDR3 length: 15; CDR3 protein: CASRPTGTENEKLFF
V gene: TRBV7-8; CDR3 length: 15; CDR3 protein: CASSSDRPPALAAFF
V gene: TRBV9; CDR3 length: 13; CDR3 protein: CASSVGQGTEAFF
V gene: TRBV18; CDR3 length: 12; CDR3 protein: CASSHSEKTQYF
V gene: TRBV4-2; CDR3 length: 14; CDR3 protein: CASSIGTSPYEQYF
V gene: TRBV5-6; CDR3 length: 15; CDR3 protein: CASSLLQGPTTEAFF
V gene: TRBV27; CDR3 length: 15; CDR3 protein: CASSPGTGVNTEAFF
V gene: TRBV27; CDR3 length: 15; CDR3 protein: CASTRWGTGTSPLHF
V gene: TRBV5-6; CDR3 length: 15; CDR3 protein: CASSLSPRGGETQYF
V gene: TRBV6-5; CDR3 length: 14; CDR3 protein: CASSYGRGPGPQHF
V gene: TRBV19; CDR3 length: 15; CDR3 protein: CASSMRQAAVETQYF
V gene: TRBV2; CDR3 length: 13; CDR3 protein: CASSTGLRNEQFF
V gene: TRBV7-9; CDR3 length: 17; CDR3 protein: CASSQTNVPPLSYEQYF
V gene: TRBV7-2; CDR3 length: 15; CDR3 protein: CASSKGQGSSYEQYF
V gene: TRBV29-1; CDR3 length: 14; CDR3 protein: CSVEDIRLYYGYTF
V gene: TRBV20-1; CDR3 length: 11; CDR3 protein: CSAPQGDGYTF
V gene: TRBV11-2; CDR3 length: 12; CDR3 protein: CASSLGTAEAFF
V gene: TRBV4-3; CDR3 length: 18; CDR3 protein: CASSQEAGTISGANVLTF
V gene: TRBV7-6; CDR3 length: 15; CDR3 protein: CASSLGNGWGTEAFF
V gene: TRBV28; CDR3 length: 15; CDR3 protein: CASSPSGGITYGYTF
V gene: TRBV28; CDR3 length: 15; CDR3 protein: CASSSGDRGFYGYTF
V gene: TRBV5-6; CDR3 length: 18; CDR3 protein: CASSDTGQAGSSYNEQFF
V gene: TRBV9; CDR3 length: 14; CDR3 protein: CASSVGPIRDTQYF
V gene: TRBV18; CDR3 length: 12; CDR3 protein: CASSTTSYEQYF
V gene: TRBV7-8; CDR3 length: 15; CDR3 protein: CASSPVSTTNEKLFF
V gene: TRBV6-5; CDR3 length: 16; CDR3 protein: CASSSRGAGPTDTQYF
V gene: TRBV29-1; CDR3 length: 16; CDR3 protein: CSVGRGTLLSYDEQFF
V gene: TRBV18; CDR3 length: 16; CDR3 protein: CASSPFQRGHYNEQFF
V gene: TRBV5-1; CDR3 length: 16; CDR3 protein: CASSLESTASGNEQFF
V gene: TRBV12-3/TRBV12-4; CDR3 length: 11; CDR3 protein: CASSLAHGYTF
V gene: TRBV10-3; CDR3 length: 14; CDR3 protein: CAIADRGRSLEQYF